The sample holds many counts of the clone carrying this T cell receptor (beta chain). The data are from a study of shared clonotypes between healthy human individuals. V was cut by 3 bases and J by 8 bases, with 19 bases left in between. This CDR3 comprises 15 residues. Germline V gene data show CDR1 as KGHSH and CDR2 as LQKENI. Assay used: immunoSEQ multiplex PCR; TCRdb lists only in-frame clones, some missing. The sample records more than 400,000 clones, around 73% being singletons. Source material: PBMCs. The TCR was taken from a woman in her 40s in good health. Some clones in this sample may be carry-over from other donors' samples. J is TRBJ1-2 and V is TRBV18; D is perhaps TRBD1 (6 bases). CDR3 bases: TGTGCCAGCTCACCCGCCCCAGGGGACTATCAAGGCTACACCTTC. Amino acid sequence: CASSPAPGDYQGYTF.